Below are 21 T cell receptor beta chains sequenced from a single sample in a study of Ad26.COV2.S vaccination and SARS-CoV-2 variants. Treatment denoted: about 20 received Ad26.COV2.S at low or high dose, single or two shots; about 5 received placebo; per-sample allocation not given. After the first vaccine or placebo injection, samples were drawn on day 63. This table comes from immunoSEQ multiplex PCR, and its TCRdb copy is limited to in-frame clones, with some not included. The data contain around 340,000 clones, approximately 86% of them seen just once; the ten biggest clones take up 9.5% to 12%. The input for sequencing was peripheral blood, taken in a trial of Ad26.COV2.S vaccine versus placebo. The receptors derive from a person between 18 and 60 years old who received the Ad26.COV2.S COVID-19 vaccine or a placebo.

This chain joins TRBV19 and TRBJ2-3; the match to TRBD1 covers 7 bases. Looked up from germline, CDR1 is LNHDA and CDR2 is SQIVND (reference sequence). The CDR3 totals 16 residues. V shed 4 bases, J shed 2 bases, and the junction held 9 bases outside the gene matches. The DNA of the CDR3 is TGTGCCAGTAGTACCTACCGGGACAGCAACACAGATACGCAGTATTTT. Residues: CASSTYRDSNTDTQYF.

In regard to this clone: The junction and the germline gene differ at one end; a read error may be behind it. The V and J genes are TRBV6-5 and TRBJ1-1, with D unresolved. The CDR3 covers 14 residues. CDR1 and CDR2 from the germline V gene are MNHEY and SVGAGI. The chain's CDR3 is CASSPRRKRTEASF. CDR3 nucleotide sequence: TGTGCCAGCAGTCCCCGCAGGAAGCGCACTGAAGCTTCCTTT.

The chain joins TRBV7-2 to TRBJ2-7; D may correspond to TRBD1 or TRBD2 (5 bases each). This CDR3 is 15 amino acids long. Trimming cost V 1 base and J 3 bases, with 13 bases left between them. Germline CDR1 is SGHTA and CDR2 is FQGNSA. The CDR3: CASSLEGQGDYEQYF. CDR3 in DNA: TGTGCCAGCAGCTTAGAGGGTCAGGGAGACTACGAGCAGTACTTC.

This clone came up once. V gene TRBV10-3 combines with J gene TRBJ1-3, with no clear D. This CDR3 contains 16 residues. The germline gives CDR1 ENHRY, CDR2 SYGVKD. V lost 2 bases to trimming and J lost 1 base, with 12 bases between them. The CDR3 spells CAISEDGTTSGNTIYF. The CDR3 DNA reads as TGTGCCATCAGTGAGGACGGAACGACTTCTGGAAACACCATATATTTT.

This CDR3 is CASRTGTGSYGYTF. The CDR3 DNA follows: TGTGCCAGCAGAACCGGGACAGGGTCTTATGGCTACACCTTC. This chain joins TRBV28 and TRBJ1-2; 9 bases agree with TRBD1. The CDR3 totals 14 residues. CDR1 MDHEN and CDR2 SYDVKM come from the germline V gene. The trim removed 6 bases at V and 5 bases at J, leaving 7 bases unmatched.

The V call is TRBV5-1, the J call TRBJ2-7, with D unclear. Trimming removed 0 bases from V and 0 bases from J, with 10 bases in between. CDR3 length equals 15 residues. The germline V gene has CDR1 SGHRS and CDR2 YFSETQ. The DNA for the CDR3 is TGCGCCAGCAGCTTGGAACCTCACCTCTCCTACGAGCAGTACTTC. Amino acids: CASSLEPHLSYEQYF.

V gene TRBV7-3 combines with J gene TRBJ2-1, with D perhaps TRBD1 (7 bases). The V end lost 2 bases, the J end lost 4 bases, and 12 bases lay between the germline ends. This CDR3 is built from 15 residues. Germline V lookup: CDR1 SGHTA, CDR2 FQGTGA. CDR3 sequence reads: CASSLGRGTYNEQFF. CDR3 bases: TGTGCCAGCAGCTTAGGCAGGGGGACTTACAATGAGCAGTTCTTC.

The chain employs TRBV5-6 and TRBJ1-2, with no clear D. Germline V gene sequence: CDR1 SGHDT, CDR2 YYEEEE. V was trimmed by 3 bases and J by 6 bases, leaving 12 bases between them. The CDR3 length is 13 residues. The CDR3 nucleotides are TGTGCCAGCAGCTCGTTGTCGTCGGATGGCTACACCTTC. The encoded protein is CASSSLSSDGYTF.

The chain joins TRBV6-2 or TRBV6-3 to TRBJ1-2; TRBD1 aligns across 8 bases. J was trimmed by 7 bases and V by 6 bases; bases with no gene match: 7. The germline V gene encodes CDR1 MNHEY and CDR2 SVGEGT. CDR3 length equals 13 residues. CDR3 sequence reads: CASSADRGVGYTF. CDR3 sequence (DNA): TGTGCCAGCAGCGCCGACAGGGGTGTTGGCTACACCTTC.

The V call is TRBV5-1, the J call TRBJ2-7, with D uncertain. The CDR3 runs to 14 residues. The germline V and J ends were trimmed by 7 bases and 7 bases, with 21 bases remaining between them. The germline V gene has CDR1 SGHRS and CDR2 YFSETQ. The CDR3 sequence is CASGSGDPSREQYF. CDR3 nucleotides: TGCGCCAGCGGATCGGGTGATCCCTCTAGGGAGCAGTACTTC.

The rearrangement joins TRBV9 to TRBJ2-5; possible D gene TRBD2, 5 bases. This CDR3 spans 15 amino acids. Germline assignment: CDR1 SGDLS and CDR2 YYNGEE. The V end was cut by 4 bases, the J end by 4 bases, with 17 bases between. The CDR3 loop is CASSLRSGSGETQYF. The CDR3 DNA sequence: TGTGCCAGCAGCCTGCGGTCGGGGTCGGGAGAGACCCAGTACTTC.

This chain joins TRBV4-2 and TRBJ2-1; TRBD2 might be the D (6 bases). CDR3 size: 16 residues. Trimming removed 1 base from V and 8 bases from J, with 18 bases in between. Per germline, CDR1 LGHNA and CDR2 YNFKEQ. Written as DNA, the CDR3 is TGTGCCAGCAGCCAAGTTAACGCGGGGCGTGAAGATGAGCAGTTCTTC. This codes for CASSQVNAGREDEQFF.

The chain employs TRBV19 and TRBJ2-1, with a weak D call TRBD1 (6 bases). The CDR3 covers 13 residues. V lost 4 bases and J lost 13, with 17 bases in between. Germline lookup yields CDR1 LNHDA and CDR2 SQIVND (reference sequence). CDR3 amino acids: CASSTKQGWEQFF. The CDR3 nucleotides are TGTGCCAGTAGTACCAAACAGGGCTGGGAACAGTTCTTC.

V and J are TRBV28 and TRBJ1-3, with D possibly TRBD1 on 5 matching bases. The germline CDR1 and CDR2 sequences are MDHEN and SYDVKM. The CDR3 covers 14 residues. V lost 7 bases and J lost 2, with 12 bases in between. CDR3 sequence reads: CASTPGLAGNTIYF. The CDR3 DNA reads TGTGCCAGCACCCCGGGACTTGCTGGAAACACCATATATTTT.

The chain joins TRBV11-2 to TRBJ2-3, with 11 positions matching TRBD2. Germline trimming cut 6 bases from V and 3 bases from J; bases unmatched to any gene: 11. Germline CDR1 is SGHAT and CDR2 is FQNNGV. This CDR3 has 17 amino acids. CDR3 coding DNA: TGTGCCAGCAGACCTGATGTAGCGGGAGGGCCGACAGATACGCAGTATTTT. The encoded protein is CASRPDVAGGPTDTQYF.

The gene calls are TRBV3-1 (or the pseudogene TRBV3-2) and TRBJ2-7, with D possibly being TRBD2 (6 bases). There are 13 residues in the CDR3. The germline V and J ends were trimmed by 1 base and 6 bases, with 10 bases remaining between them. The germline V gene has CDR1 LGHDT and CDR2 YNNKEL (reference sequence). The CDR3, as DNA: TGTGCCAGCAGCCAAGGGAACGGGGGCGAGCAGTACTTC. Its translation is CASSQGNGGEQYF.

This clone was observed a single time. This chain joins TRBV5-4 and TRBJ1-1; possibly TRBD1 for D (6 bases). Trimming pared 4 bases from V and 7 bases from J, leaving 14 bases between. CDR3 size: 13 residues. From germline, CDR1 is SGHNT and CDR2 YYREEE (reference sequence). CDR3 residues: CASSRTGTHEAFF. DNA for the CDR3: TGTGCCAGCAGCCGTACAGGGACCCATGAAGCTTTCTTT.

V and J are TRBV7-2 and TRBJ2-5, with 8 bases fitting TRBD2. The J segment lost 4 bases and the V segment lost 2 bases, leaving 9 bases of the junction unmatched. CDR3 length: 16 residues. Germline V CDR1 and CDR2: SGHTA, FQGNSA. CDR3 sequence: CASSLWMREVSETQYF. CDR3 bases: TGTGCCAGCAGCTTATGGATGCGGGAGGTCTCAGAGACCCAGTACTTC.

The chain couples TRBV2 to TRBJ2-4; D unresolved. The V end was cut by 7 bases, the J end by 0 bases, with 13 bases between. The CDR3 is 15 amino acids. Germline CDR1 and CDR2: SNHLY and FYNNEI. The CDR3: CASTTIRLAKNIQYF. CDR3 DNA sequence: TGTGCCAGCACCACCATTCGGCTAGCCAAAAACATTCAGTACTTC. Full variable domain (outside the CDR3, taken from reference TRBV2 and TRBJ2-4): EPEVTQTPSHQVTQMGQEVILRCVPISNHLYFYWYRQILGQKVEFLVSFYNNEISEKSEIFDDQFSVERPDGSNFTLKIRSTKLEDSAMYFCASTTIRLAKNIQYFGAGTRLSVL.

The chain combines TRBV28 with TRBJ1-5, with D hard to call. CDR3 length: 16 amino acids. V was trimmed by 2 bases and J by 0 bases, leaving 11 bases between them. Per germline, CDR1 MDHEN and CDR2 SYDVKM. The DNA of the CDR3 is TGTGCCAGCAGTTTAGAACGGCCGAATAGCAATCAGCCCCAGCATTTT. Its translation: CASSLERPNSNQPQHF.

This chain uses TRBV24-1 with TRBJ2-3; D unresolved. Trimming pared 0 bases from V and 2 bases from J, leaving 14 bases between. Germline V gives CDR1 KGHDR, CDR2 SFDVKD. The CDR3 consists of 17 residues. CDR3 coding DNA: TGTGCCACCAGTGATTTGAGGTTTCGGGTCTTCACAGATACGCAGTATTTT. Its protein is CATSDLRFRVFTDTQYF.